The next 18 T cell receptor beta chains were all read from a single sample in a study of T cells after yellow fever vaccination. TCRdb fed the 5' RACE reads into MiXCR, producing one record per CDR3 protein. The table lists around 310,000 distinct CDR3 sequences, roughly 9.4% of them singletons. Material: PBMCs, obtained on the day of the first yellow fever vaccination. The receptors stem from a young man who received the YFV17D yellow fever vaccine.

This clonotype was recorded many times. This chain links TRBV15 with TRBJ2-1; the D gene could be TRBD1 or TRBD2 (5 bases each). V gave up 4 bases and J gave up 8 bases, with 21 bases separating them. The CDR3 has 16 amino acids. Per germline, CDR1 LNHNV and CDR2 YYDKDF (reference sequence). In nucleotides, the CDR3 is TGTGCCACCAGCAAGGAAAAGGGGTACGTCGGGGATGAGCAGTTCTTC. Translated: CATSKEKGYVGDEQFF.

The CDR3 sequence is CASSFILLELQRGYTF. DNA of the CDR3: TGTGCCAGCAGCTTTATCCTGCTAGAACTTCAGCGTGGCTACACCTTC. The gene calls are TRBV7-9 and TRBJ1-2; no clear D gene. The CDR3 length is 16 residues. Germline V CDR1 and CDR2: SEHNR, FQNEAQ (reference sequence). Trimming took 3 bases from V and 7 from J, leaving 21 bases between them.

This clonotype has a count of ten or more. V and J are TRBV18 and TRBJ2-5, with D possibly matching TRBD1 (6 bases). The V and J ends lost 5 bases and 1 base respectively, with 11 bases between them. This CDR3 contains 14 residues. Germline values: CDR1 KGHSH, CDR2 LQKENI. This CDR3 reads CASSSSGAQETQYF. CDR3 bases: TGTGCCAGCTCATCCTCAGGGGCCCAAGAGACCCAGTACTTC.

In this sample, this clonotype turned up many times. The chain joins TRBV5-5 to TRBJ2-1; TRBD2 agrees at 8 bases. Germline-derived CDR1 and CDR2 are SGHKS and YYEKEE (reference sequence). The CDR3 is 16 amino acids. J was trimmed by 6 bases and V by 5 bases; bases with no gene match: 13. Here the CDR3 reads CASSLSRGGSGNEQFF. CDR3 nucleotides: TGTGCCAGCAGTCTCTCTCGCGGGGGGAGCGGCAATGAGCAGTTCTTC.

V and J are TRBV12-3 or TRBV12-4 and TRBJ1-1; possible D gene TRBD1, 6 bases. V was clipped by 3 bases and J by 0 bases, with 14 bases between them. CDR3 length: 16 residues. Here the CDR3 reads CASSLGWRGLNTEAFF. In DNA form, the CDR3 reads TGTGCCAGCAGTTTGGGTTGGAGGGGGTTGAACACTGAAGCTTTCTTT.

This clonotype was recorded many times. The chain uses TRBV7-2 and TRBJ2-7; the D is unclear. The CDR3 loop spans 13 amino acids. Germline lookup yields CDR1 SGHTA and CDR2 FQGNSA. The V end lost 2 bases, the J end lost 0 bases, and 5 bases lay between the germline ends. CDR3 nucleotide sequence: TGTGCCAGCAGCTTAACAACCTCCTACGAGCAGTACTTC. It translates to CASSLTTSYEQYF.

This clonotype was recorded a few times. The chain's CDR3 is CASSRLGANYGYTF. CDR3 sequence (DNA): TGTGCCAGCAGTAGACTTGGGGCTAACTATGGCTACACCTTC. The chain recombines TRBV6-1 with TRBJ1-2; D gene unclear. The CDR3 is 14 residues long. V lost 5 bases and J lost 0, with 10 bases in between. Germline CDR1 is MNHNS and CDR2 is SASEGT.

As to this clonotype: One end of the junction fails to match germline, which may point to a read error. The chain carries TRBV7-2 and TRBJ2-3; D not certain. This CDR3 contains 14 residues. CDR1 and CDR2 from the germline V gene are SGHTA and FQGNSA. CDR3 nucleotide sequence: TGTGCCAGCAGCTCCAAGGCAAGCACGGATACGCAGTATTTT. Translated: CASSSKASTDTQYF.

Only a few counts were recorded for this clonotype. The chain has TRBV20-1 and TRBJ2-1; TRBD2 matches 10 bases. Germline loops: CDR1 DFQATT, CDR2 SNEGSKA (reference sequence). Trimming cost V 1 base and J 9 bases; bases outside gene matches: 9. CDR3 length: 15 amino acids. The CDR3 DNA reads as TGCAGTGCTAGAGTACGGAAGCGGGGGGGCTCTGAGCAGTTCTTC. It specifies CSARVRKRGGSEQFF.

This clonotype was observed many times. The chain combines TRBV5-1 with TRBJ2-2; D may match TRBD1 or TRBD2 (5 bases each). V dropped 7 bases and J dropped 6 bases, with 13 bases sitting between them. CDR1 and CDR2 (germline): SGHRS, YFSETQ. The CDR3 has 13 residues. The CDR3 DNA reads TGCGCCAGCGGGACCGTCCCCGCCGGGGAGCTGTTTTTT. As protein: CASGTVPAGELFF.

V gene TRBV10-3 combines with J gene TRBJ2-5; the match to TRBD2 covers 11 bases. Losses at the gene ends were 6 bases for V and 1 base for J; bases not matched to a gene: 4. The CDR3 is 15 amino acids. Germline assignment: CDR1 ENHRY and CDR2 SYGVKD. CDR3 sequence reads: CAIRPSGGTQETQYF. The CDR3 DNA reads TGTGCCATCAGGCCTAGCGGGGGGACCCAAGAGACCCAGTACTTC.

V gene TRBV27 combines with J gene TRBJ2-5; D is uncertain. This CDR3 contains 15 residues. CDR1 and CDR2 (germline): MNHEY, SMNVEV (reference sequence). V lost 2 bases, J lost 3 bases, and 13 bases lay in between. The CDR3 reads CASSLEFGKKETQYF. The CDR3 nucleotides are TGTGCCAGCAGTTTAGAATTCGGAAAAAAAGAGACCCAGTACTTC.

This clonotype was picked up a small number of times. The J gene is TRBJ1-4, the V gene TRBV4-2; D gene uncertain. With 3 bases removed from V and 8 bases from J, the gap between germline ends came to 16 bases. The CDR3 is 15 amino acids. Germline V gene lookup returns CDR1 LGHNA and CDR2 YNFKEQ. The CDR3 here is CASSHPPRFGEKLFF. CDR3 coding DNA: TGTGCCAGCAGCCATCCCCCCCGGTTCGGAGAAAAACTGTTTTTT.

The CDR3 DNA sequence: TGTGCCAGCAGTTTATCGGCAGACAGCCGCTACGAGCAGTACTTC. It translates to CASSLSADSRYEQYF. The gene calls are TRBV27 and TRBJ2-7; tentative D call: TRBD1 (5 bases). The CDR3 is 15 residues long. CDR1 is MNHEY, CDR2 SMNVEV, per germline (reference sequence). Trimming took 0 bases from V and 3 from J, leaving 12 bases between them.

The genes are TRBV18 and TRBJ2-1; TRBD1 matches 7 bases. There are 14 residues in the CDR3. Germline CDR1 KGHSH, CDR2 LQKENI. V was clipped by 2 bases and J by 10 bases; unmatched bases: 8. CDR3 bases: TGTGCCAGCTCACCAATGAACAGGGGAAGGGAGCAGTTCTTC. Translated, it gives CASSPMNRGREQFF.

CDR3 sequence reads: CSARAQLSNQPQHF. The CDR3 DNA follows: TGCAGTGCTAGAGCCCAGCTTAGCAATCAGCCCCAGCATTTT. The chain employs TRBV20-1 and TRBJ1-5; D gene unclear. V lost 1 base and J lost 0, with 7 bases in between. CDR1 is DFQATT and CDR2 is SNEGSKA in the germline V gene (reference sequence). The CDR3 has 14 amino acids.

The chain recombines TRBV6-5 with TRBJ2-5; TRBD1 aligns across 9 bases. The CDR3 extends over 16 amino acids. CDR1 MNHEY and CDR2 SVGAGI come from the germline V gene. V was pared by 0 bases and J by 6 bases, with 8 bases of the junction left unmatched. Here the CDR3 DNA reads TGTGCCAGCAGTTACTCCAGGGCCGGGACAGGGAAGACCCAGTACTTC. It encodes CASSYSRAGTGKTQYF.

The chain recombines TRBV10-3 with TRBJ1-1; tentative D call: TRBD1 (5 bases). The V end was cut by 6 bases, the J end by 0 bases, with 11 bases between. CDR1 is ENHRY and CDR2 is SYGVKD in the germline V gene. The CDR3 runs to 14 residues. CDR3 residues: CAIRRTNMNTEAFF. The CDR3, as DNA: TGTGCCATCAGGAGGACAAACATGAACACTGAAGCTTTCTTT.